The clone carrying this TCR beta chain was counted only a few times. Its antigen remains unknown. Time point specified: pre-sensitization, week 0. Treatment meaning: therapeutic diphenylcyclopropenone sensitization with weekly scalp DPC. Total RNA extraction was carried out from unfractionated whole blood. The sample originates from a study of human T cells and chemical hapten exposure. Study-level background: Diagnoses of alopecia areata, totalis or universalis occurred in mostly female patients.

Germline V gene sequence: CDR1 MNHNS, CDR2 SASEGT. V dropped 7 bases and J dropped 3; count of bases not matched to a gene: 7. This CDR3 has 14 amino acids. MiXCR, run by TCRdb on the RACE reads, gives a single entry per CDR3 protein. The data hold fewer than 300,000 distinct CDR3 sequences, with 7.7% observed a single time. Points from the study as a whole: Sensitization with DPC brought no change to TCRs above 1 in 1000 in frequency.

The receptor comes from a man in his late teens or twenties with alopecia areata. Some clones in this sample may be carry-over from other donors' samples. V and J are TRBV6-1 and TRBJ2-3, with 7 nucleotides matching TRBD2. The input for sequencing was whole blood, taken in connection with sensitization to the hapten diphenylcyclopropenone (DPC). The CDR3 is CASKVGGWTDTQYF. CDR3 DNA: TGTGCCAGCAAGGTCGGGGGGTGGACAGATACGCAGTATTTT.